A single sample is the source of the 5 T cell receptor beta chains below, sequenced in a study of blood T cells in healthy people across ages. A second PCR of 7 to 11 cycles used a sample-barcoded 5' primer and a J-beta primer mix. TCRdb independently ran MiXCR on the 5' RACE reads; one entry per CDR3 protein. In the table there are about 1.5 million distinct CDR3 sequences, 42% of which are singletons. Specimen: blood. Receptors were obtained from a young woman in good health.

This clonotype occurred a few times. This chain connects TRBV25-1 to TRBJ2-5; D is perhaps TRBD1 (6 bases). The germline CDR1 and CDR2 sequences are MGHDK and SYGVNS. The CDR3 totals 15 residues. The V end was cut by 2 bases, the J end by 2 bases, with 12 bases between. CDR3 loop: CASSETGQGQETQYF. CDR3 DNA sequence: TGTGCCAGCAGTGAAACTGGGCAGGGGCAAGAGACCCAGTACTTC.

This chain connects TRBV20-1 to TRBJ1-2; tentatively, D is TRBD1 (5 bases). This CDR3 region has 12 residues. Trimming left V 5 bases short and J 3 bases short, with 10 bases between. Germline CDR1 and CDR2: DFQATT and SNEGSKA (reference sequence). The CDR3 here is CSADQGHYGYTF. In DNA, the CDR3 is TGCAGTGCTGATCAGGGTCACTATGGCTACACCTTC.

This clonotype was seen a few times. The chain has TRBV2 and TRBJ2-3; no clear D. Germline V gene sequence: CDR1 SNHLY, CDR2 FYNNEI. V dropped 7 bases and J dropped 0 bases, with 11 bases sitting between them. This CDR3 comprises 14 residues. CDR3 bases: TGTGCCAGCATGGCGAATCCTAGCACAGATACGCAGTATTTT. Translated: CASMANPSTDTQYF.

The chain joins TRBV7-8 to TRBJ2-5, with a weak D call TRBD2 (5 bases). This CDR3 contains 13 residues. CDR1 is SGHVS, CDR2 FQNEAQ, per germline. V gave up 5 bases and J gave up 11 bases, with 18 bases separating them. CDR3 loop: CASSPLAYSEQYF. The DNA of the CDR3 is TGTGCCAGCAGCCCGTTAGCGTATAGTGAGCAGTACTTC.

The sample holds a few counts of this clonotype. This chain uses TRBV7-2 with TRBJ2-7, with 9 positions matching TRBD2. The CDR3 has 15 residues. J gave up 0 bases and V 3 bases, and 3 bases lay outside the gene matches. Looked up from germline, CDR1 is SGHTA and CDR2 is FQGNSA. In nucleotides, the CDR3 is TGTGCCAGCAGCTTCTATAGCGGGGGCTCCTACGAGCAGTACTTC. Translation: CASSFYSGGSYEQYF. Together with reference TRBV7-2 and TRBJ2-7, the CDR3 gives the full variable domain: GAGVSQSPSNKVTEKGKDVELRCDPISGHTALYWYRQSLGQGLEFLIYFQGNSAPDKSGLPSDRFSAERTGGSVSTLTIQRTQQEDSAVYLCASSFYSGGSYEQYFGPGTRLTVT.